This TCR beta chain derives from a study of T cells in localized non-small cell lung cancer. Findings of the study overall: Analysis by sequencing included only one tumor region, so heterogeneity remains possible. Tumor showed lower T cell clonality than uninvolved adjacent lung, where it was highest.

As for this clone: Its antigen is not identified.

TCRdb's table, derived via immunoSEQ multiplex PCR, lists solely in-frame clones and lacks some. The sample carries approximately 29,000 clones, 87% recorded once. The germline gives CDR1 SGHVS, CDR2 FNYEAQ. V was clipped by 1 base and J by 7 bases, with 16 bases between them. This CDR3 has 15 residues. The chain couples TRBV7-6 to TRBJ2-5; D is perhaps TRBD2 (6 bases). Specimen: peripheral blood, collected before any cancer treatment. This clonotype was obtained from a male donor aged 60 or older with stage I lung adenocarcinoma. The CDR3 sequence: CASSLVASEIATQYF. The CDR3 DNA reads as TGTGCCAGCAGCTTAGTGGCTAGCGAGATAGCGACCCAGTACTTC.